The entry that follows covers one TCR beta chain sequence. This entry is derived from a study of cytomegalovirus exposure and HLA in healthy donors. Trimming shortened V by 3 bases and J by 5 bases, and 13 bases separated the two germline ends. There are 14 residues in the CDR3. Germline values: CDR1 SNHLY, CDR2 FYNNEI. The PCR was carried out with 60 Vbeta primers and 13 Jbeta primers. Repertoires were generated with immunoSEQ multiplex PCR, while TCRdb's copy carries only in-frame clones and drops some. The sample holds just over 95,000 clones, about 76% seen once. This sequence originates from a woman in her forties in good health and CMV-seronegative. The specimen sequenced was PBMCs. The rearrangement joins TRBV2 to TRBJ2-5; D gene uncertain. CDR3 loop: CASSDRVARETQYF. Written as DNA, the CDR3 is TGTGCCAGCAGTGATCGGGTAGCTCGGGAGACCCAGTACTTC.